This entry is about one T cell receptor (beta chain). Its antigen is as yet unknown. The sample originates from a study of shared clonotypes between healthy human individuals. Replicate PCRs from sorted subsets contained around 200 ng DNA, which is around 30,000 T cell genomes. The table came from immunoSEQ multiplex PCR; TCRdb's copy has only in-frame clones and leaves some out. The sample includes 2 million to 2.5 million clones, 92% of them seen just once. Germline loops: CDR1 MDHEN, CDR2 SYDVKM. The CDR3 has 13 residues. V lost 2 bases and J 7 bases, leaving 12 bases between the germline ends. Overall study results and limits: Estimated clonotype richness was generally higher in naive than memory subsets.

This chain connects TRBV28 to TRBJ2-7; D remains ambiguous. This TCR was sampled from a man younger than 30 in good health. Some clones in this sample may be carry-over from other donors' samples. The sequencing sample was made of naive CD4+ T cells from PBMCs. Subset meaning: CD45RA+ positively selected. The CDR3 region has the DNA TGTGCCAGCAGTTTAAATAGGATTGGTGAGCAGTACTTC. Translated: CASSLNRIGEQYF.